The T cell receptor (beta chain) described here comes from a study of T cell repertoires in cytomegalovirus infection (dated by TCRdb to between 2017 and 2020). Study-level background: Peptide stimulations targeted recently identified HLA-C-restricted CMV epitopes, whose presentation resists viral immunomodulation, together with well-studied HLA-B-restricted epitopes. The HLA type of each donor mattered for the analysis, because public TCR beta signatures pointed to carriage of CMV infection along with the matching HLA type. Study-wide findings and limitations: The ex vivo response was dominated by HLA-C-restricted CMV-specific TCR beta clonotypes, which also provided the single most frequent clonotype in two of eight donors. In both this cohort and an independent cohort of 350 or so donors, the cumulative frequency of public TCR beta family members distinguished carriers of CMV infection plus the relevant HLA type.

In the paper's terms, the treatment or condition label means: in vitro stimulation with specific CMV peptide epitopes to enrich CMV-specific T cells. A word on this clonotype: Its antigen is still unknown. One base away there is no much larger clone; base qualities are not given.

V is shortened by 6 bases, J by 3 bases, and the region joining them spans 12 bases. The CDR3 measures 14 amino acids from cysteine to phenylalanine. Kept here is only the CDR3 DNA, which spans 42 bases and is read in frame from base 1. From a lookup of the germline V gene, CDR1 and CDR2 are MNHNS and SASEGT. Sequencing was performed on an Illumina HiSeq 1500. Starting from the raw public reads, TCRdb applied fastp trimming at Q25, assembled clones with MiXCR and retained in-frame beta chains. Rows matching on CDR3 protein sequence are summarized as one entry with the most common DNA and genes. This sample has 300,000 or so distinct CDR3 sequences in its table, and around 25% of those were observed once. The top ten hold 13% of the sample.

The receptor chain draws on TRBV6-1 and TRBJ1-5, and the D gene may be TRBD1, 5 bases matching. The specimen comprised cultured PBMCs, sampled from culture after CMV antigen stimulation. The sequence came from a human donor in good health (CMV status not recorded). Some clones in this sample may be carry-over from other donors' samples. The CDR3 corresponds to CASRGVGLNQPQHF. The bases read TGTGCCAGCAGGGGAGTGGGGCTCAATCAGCCCCAGCATTTT.